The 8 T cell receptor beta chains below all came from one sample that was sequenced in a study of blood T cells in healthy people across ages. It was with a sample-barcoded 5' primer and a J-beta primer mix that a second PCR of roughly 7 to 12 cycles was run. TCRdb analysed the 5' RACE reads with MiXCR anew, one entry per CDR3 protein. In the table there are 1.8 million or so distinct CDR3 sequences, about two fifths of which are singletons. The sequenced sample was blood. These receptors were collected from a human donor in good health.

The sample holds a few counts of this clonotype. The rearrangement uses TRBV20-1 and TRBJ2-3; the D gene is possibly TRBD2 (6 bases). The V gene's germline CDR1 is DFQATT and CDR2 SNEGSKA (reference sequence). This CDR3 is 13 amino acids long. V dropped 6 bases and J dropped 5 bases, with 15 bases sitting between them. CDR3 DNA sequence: TGCAGTGCGCGGGACCCACGGATAGATACGCAGTATTTT. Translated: CSARDPRIDTQYF.

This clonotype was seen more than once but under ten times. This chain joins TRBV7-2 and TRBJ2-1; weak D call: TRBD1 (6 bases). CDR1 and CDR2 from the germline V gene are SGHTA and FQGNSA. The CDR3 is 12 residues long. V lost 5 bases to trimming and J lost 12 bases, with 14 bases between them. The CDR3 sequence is CASSPAVRGQFF. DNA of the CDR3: TGTGCCAGCAGCCCGGCGGTCAGGGGGCAGTTCTTC. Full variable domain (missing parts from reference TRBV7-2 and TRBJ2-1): GAGVSQSPSNKVTEKGKDVELRCDPISGHTALYWYRQSLGQGLEFLIYFQGNSAPDKSGLPSDRFSAERTGGSVSTLTIQRTQQEDSAVYLCASSPAVRGQFFGPGTRLTVL.

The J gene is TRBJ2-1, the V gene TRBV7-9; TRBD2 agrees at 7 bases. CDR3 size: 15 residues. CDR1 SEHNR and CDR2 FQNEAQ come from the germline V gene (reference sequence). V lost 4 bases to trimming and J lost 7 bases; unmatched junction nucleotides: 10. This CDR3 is CASSSRDGGWNEQFF. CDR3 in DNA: TGTGCCAGCAGCTCCCGGGACGGGGGGTGGAATGAGCAGTTCTTC.

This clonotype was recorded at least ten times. DNA of the CDR3: TGTGCCAGCAGCCCTGGGACCAGGACCGCCACAGATACGCAGTATTTT. As protein: CASSPGTRTATDTQYF. This chain links TRBV12-3 or TRBV12-4 with TRBJ2-3; D tentatively reads TRBD1 or TRBD2 (5 bases each). Trimming removed 6 bases from V and 2 bases from J, with 18 bases in between. CDR3 size: 16 residues.

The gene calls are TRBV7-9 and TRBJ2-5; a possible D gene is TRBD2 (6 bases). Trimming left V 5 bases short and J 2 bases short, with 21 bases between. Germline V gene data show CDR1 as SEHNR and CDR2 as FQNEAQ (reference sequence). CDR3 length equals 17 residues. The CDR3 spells CASSPHRAVGGQETQYF. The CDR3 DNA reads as TGTGCCAGCAGCCCCCATCGGGCTGTGGGGGGACAAGAGACCCAGTACTTC.

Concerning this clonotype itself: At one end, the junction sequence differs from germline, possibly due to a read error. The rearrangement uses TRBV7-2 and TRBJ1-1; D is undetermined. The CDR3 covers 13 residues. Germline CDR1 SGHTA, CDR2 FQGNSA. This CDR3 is CASNLGWDTEAFF. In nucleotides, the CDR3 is TGTGCCAGCAACTTAGGTTGGGACACTGAAGCTTTCTTT.

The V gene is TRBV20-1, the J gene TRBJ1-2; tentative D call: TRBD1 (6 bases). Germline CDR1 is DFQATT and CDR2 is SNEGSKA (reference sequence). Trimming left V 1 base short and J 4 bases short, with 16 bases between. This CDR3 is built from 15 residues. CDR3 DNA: TGCAGTGCTAGAGGGTACTCCTCCAGGGGCTATGGCTACACCTTC. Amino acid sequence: CSARGYSSRGYGYTF.

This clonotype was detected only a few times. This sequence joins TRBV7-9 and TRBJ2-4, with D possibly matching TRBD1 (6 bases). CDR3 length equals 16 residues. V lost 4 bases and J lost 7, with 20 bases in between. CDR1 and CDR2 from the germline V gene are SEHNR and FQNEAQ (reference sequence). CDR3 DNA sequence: TGTGCCAGCAGCTCCCCGGGACATGGGATCTTCAACATTCAGTACTTC. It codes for CASSSPGHGIFNIQYF. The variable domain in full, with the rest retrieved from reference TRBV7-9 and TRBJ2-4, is DTGVSQNPRHKITKRGQNVTFRCDPISEHNRLYWYRQTLGQGPEFLTYFQNEAQLEKSRLLSDRFSAERPKGSFSTLEIQRTEQGDSAMYLCASSSPGHGIFNIQYFGAGTRLSVL.